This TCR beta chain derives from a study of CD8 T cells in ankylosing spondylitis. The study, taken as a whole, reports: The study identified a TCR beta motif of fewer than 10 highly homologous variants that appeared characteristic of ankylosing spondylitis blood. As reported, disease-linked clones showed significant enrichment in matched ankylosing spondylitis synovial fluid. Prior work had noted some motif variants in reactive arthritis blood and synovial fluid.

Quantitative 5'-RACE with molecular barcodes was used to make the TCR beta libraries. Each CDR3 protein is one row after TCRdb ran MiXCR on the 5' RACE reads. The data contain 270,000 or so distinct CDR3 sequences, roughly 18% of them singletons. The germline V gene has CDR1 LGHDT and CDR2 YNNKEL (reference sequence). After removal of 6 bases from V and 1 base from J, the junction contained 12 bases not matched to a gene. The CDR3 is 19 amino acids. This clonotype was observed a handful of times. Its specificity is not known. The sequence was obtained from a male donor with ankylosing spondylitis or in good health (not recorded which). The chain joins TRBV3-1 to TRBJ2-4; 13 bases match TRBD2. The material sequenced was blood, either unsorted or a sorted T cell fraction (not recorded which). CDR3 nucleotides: TGTGCCAGCAGTGACGCCCGGACTAGCGGGAGTTCGGCCAAAAACATTCAGTACTTC. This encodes CASSDARTSGSSAKNIQYF.